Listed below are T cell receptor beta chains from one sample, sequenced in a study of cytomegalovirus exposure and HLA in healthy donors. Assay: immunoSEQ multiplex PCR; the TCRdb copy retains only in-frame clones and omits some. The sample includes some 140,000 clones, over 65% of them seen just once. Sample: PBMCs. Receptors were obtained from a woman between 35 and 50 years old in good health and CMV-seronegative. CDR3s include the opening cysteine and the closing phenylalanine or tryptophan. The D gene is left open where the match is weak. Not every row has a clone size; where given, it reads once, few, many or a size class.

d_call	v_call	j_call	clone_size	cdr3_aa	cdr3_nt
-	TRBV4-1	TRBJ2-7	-	CASSQDQGQRGSYEQYF	TGCGCCAGCAGCCAAGATCAGGGGCAGCGGGGCTCCTACGAGCAGTACTTC
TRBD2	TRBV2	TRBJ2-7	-	CASSELAGGLGYEQYF	TGTGCCAGCAGTGAGCTAGCGGGAGGATTGGGCTACGAGCAGTACTTC
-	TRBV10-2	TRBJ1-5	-	CASSRSLGDQPQHF	TGCGCCAGCAGCAGGTCCCTCGGGGATCAGCCCCAGCATTTT
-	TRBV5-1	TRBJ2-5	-	CASSYQGNRETQYF	TGCGCCAGCAGCTACCAGGGTAATCGAGAGACCCAGTACTTC
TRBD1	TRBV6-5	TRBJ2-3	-	CASTQTGSTDTQYF	TGTGCCAGCACCCAGACAGGGAGCACAGATACGCAGTATTTT
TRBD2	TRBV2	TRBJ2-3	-	CASSETPSGNTQYF	TGTGCCAGCAGTGAGACACCTAGCGGAAATACGCAGTATTTT
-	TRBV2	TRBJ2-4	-	CASSDLAKAKNIQYF	TGTGCCAGCAGTGATCTAGCTAAAGCCAAAAACATTCAGTACTTC
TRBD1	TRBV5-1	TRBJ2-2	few	CARRDRHTGELFF	TGCGCCAGGAGGGACAGGCACACCGGGGAGCTGTTTTTT
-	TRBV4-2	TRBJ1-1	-	CASSLTSGVNTEAFF	TGTGCCAGCAGCCTCACTAGCGGGGTGAACACTGAAGCTTTCTTT
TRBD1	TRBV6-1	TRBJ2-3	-	CASTNRQGGTDTQYF	TGTGCCAGCACTAACCGACAGGGGGGTACAGATACGCAGTATTTT
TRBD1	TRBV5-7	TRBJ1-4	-	CASSLVWRQGNRENEKLFF	TGTGCCAGCAGCTTGGTATGGCGACAGGGAAATCGGGAGAATGAAAAACTGTTTTTT
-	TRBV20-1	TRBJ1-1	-	CSANELAEAFF	TGCAGTGCTAATGAACTGGCTGAAGCTTTCTTT
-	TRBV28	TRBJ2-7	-	CASSLGGSGLGEQYF	TGTGCCAGCAGTTTAGGAGGGTCTGGCCTGGGCGAGCAGTACTTC
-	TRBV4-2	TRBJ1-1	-	CASSQDLKRGGTEAFF	TGTGCCAGCAGCCAAGATCTAAAAAGGGGAGGGACTGAAGCTTTCTTT
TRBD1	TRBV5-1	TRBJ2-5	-	CASSSGQAETQYF	TGCGCCAGCAGCTCCGGACAGGCCGAGACCCAGTACTTC
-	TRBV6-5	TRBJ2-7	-	CASRSTGTYEQYF	TGTGCCAGCAGATCAACAGGGACCTACGAGCAGTACTTC
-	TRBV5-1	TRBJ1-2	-	CASSPGGGPIANYGYTF	TGCGCCAGCAGCCCCGGGGGAGGGCCTATAGCTAACTATGGCTACACCTTC
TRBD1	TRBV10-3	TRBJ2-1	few	CATAGTENNEQFF	TGTGCCACCGCCGGGACAGAGAACAATGAGCAGTTCTTC
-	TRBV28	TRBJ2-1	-	CASSLGTGGRDEQFF	TGTGCCAGCAGCCTTGGGACAGGCGGGAGGGATGAGCAGTTCTTC
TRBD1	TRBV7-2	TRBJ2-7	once	CASSSWDRGPYEQYF	TGTGCCAGCAGCAGTTGGGACAGGGGACCCTACGAGCAGTACTTC
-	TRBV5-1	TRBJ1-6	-	CASSLTGGSSSYNSPLHF	TGCGCCAGCAGCTTGACAGGCGGATCAAGCTCCTATAATTCACCCCTCCACTTT
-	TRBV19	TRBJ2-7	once	CASSPDGTYEQYF	TGTGCCAGTAGTCCGGACGGGACCTACGAGCAGTACTTC
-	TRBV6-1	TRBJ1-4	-	CASTRGNELFF	TGTGCCAGCACTCGGGGGAATGAACTGTTTTTT
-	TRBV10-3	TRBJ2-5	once	CAISVDQETQYF	TGTGCCATCAGTGTAGACCAAGAGACCCAGTACTTC
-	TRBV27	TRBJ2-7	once	CASSGGALDEQYF	TGTGCCAGCAGTGGGGGGGCGCTCGACGAGCAGTACTTC
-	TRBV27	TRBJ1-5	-	CASSFGQGRVSNQPQHF	TGTGCCAGCAGTTTCGGGCAGGGAAGGGTGAGCAATCAGCCCCAGCATTTT
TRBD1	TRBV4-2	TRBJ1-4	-	CASSQEGQGNEKLFF	TGTGCCAGCAGCCAAGAGGGACAGGGTAATGAAAAACTGTTTTTT
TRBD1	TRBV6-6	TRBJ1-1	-	CASSPRTGRETEAFF	TGTGCCAGCAGCCCCCGGACAGGGAGAGAAACTGAAGCTTTCTTT
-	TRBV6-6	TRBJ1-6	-	CASSYHTDNSPLHF	TGTGCCAGCAGTTATCATACGGATAATTCACCCCTCCACTTT
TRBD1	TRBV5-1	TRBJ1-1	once	CASQWGTGVAEAFF	TGCGCCAGCCAGTGGGGTACAGGGGTGGCTGAAGCTTTCTTT
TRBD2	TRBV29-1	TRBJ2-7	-	CSVEGVALAGSYEQYF	TGCAGCGTTGAGGGGGTGGCTCTAGCGGGGTCCTACGAGCAGTACTTC
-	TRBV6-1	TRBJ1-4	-	CASSEAGSQGKLFF	TGTGCCAGCAGTGAAGCGGGCAGTCAGGGAAAACTGTTTTTT
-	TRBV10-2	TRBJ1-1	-	CASSETSVLMNTEAFF	TGCGCCAGCAGTGAGACGTCAGTTCTCATGAACACTGAAGCTTTCTTT
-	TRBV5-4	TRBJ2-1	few	CASSLATYNEQFF	TGTGCCAGCAGCCTAGCGACATACAATGAGCAGTTCTTC
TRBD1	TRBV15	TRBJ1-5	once	CATSGTRGSNQPQHF	TGTGCCACCAGCGGGACCAGGGGGAGCAATCAGCCCCAGCATTTT
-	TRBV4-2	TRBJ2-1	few	CASSHRRRIFGPGRLESNEQFF	TGTGCCAGCAGCCATCGCAGGAGGATATTTGGGCCGGGCAGGTTGGAGAGTAATGAGCAGTTCTTC
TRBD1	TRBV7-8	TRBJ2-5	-	CASSPGTAQETQYF	TGTGCCAGCAGCCCGGGGACAGCCCAAGAGACCCAGTACTTC
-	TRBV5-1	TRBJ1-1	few	CASSSAGERTEAFF	TGCGCCAGCAGCTCCGCAGGGGAACGCACTGAAGCTTTCTTT
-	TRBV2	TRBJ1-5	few	CASRTQDSNQPQHF	TGTGCCAGCAGAACTCAGGATAGCAATCAGCCCCAGCATTTT
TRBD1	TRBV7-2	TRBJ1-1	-	CASSLVGTASTEAFF	TGTGCCAGCAGCTTAGTAGGGACAGCGTCTACTGAAGCTTTCTTT
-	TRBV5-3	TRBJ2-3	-	CARSPPRGTQYF	TGTGCCAGAAGTCCCCCTCGGGGTACGCAGTATTTT
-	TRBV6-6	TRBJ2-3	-	CASVTRSDTQYF	TGTGCCAGCGTTACGAGGTCGGATACGCAGTATTTT
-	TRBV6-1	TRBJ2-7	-	CASSLQGYYEQYF	TGTGCCAGCAGTCTGCAGGGATACTACGAGCAGTACTTC
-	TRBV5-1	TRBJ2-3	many	CASSLGRDTNTDTQYF	TGCGCCAGCAGCTTGGGTCGGGACACTAACACAGATACGCAGTATTTT
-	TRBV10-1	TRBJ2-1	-	CASINQLGGEQFF	TGCGCCAGCATAAATCAACTGGGGGGTGAGCAGTTCTTC
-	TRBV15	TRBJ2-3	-	CATSTGGPDTQYF	TGTGCCACCAGCACGGGGGGCCCAGATACGCAGTATTTT
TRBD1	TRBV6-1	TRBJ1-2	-	CASSSGQGNYGYTF	TGTGCCAGCAGTTCCGGACAGGGGAACTATGGCTACACCTTC
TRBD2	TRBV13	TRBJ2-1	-	CASSLGQTSGRTYNEQFF	TGTGCCAGCAGCTTAGGACAAACTAGCGGGAGAACCTACAATGAGCAGTTCTTC
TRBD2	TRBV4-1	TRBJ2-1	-	CASSQARLAGGRSEQFF	TGCGCCAGCAGCCAAGCTCGACTAGCGGGGGGAAGAAGTGAGCAGTTCTTC
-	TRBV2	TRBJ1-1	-	CASSERLGGGRTEAFF	TGTGCCAGCAGCGAACGATTGGGTGGAGGGAGAACTGAAGCTTTCTTT
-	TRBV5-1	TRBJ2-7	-	CASSLGQEVSYEQYF	TGCGCCAGCAGCTTGGGACAGGAAGTTTCCTACGAGCAGTACTTC
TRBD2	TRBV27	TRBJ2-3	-	CASSLSSGLPIDTQYF	TGTGCCAGCAGTTTATCCTCGGGACTACCTATTGATACGCAGTATTTT
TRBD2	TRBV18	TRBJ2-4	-	CASSPEGLGLNIQYF	TGTGCCAGCTCACCGGAAGGACTAGGACTAAACATTCAGTACTTC
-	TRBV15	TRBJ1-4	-	CATSRDRPQAAGGKLFF	TGTGCCACCAGCAGAGATCGACCCCAGGCGGCGGGAGGAAAACTGTTTTTT
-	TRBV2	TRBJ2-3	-	CASSESGSGTDTQYF	TGTGCCAGCAGTGAATCCGGGAGCGGGACAGATACGCAGTATTTT